This TCR beta chain was captured in a study of CD8 T cells in Susac syndrome. A quantity of roughly 0.5 to 1 ug RNA underwent reverse transcription using random hexamers. Using its own MiXCR run on the immunoSEQ multiplex PCR reads, TCRdb lists one record per CDR3 protein. Of about 300,000 distinct CDR3 sequences detected, 75% to 85% appear once; the ten largest clones hold around 0.21%. The CDR3 length is 16 residues. In germline, CDR1 is WNHNN, CDR2 SYGVQD (reference sequence). The germline V and J ends were trimmed by 4 bases and 0 bases, with 13 bases remaining between them. This clonotype was obtained from a human donor with multiple sclerosis. The chain joins TRBV10-1 to TRBJ2-1, with unresolved D. Input material: CD8+ T cells from PBMCs. The CDR3 here is CASSVGGDSSYNEQFF. In nucleotides, the CDR3 is TGCGCCAGCAGTGTTGGTGGGGATAGCTCCTACAATGAGCAGTTCTTC.